This T cell receptor (beta chain) was obtained from a study of T cell repertoires in aging, cancer and after chemotherapy. TCR beta rearrangements were amplified from peripheral blood genomic DNA. This CDR3 has 14 amino acids. Germline V gene sequence: CDR1 MNHEY, CDR2 SMNVEV (reference sequence). TRB rearrangements spanning V, D and J were amplified using mixed TRB-A/B primers. TCRdb independently ran MiXCR on the multiplex PCR reads; one entry per CDR3 protein. The sample comprises about 13,000 distinct CDR3 sequences, under 40% of which are singletons, and approximately 6.6% rests with the top ten.

Sequences were obtained from blood. The chain has TRBV27 and TRBJ2-5; TRBD2 matches at 7 bases. The J call could be wrong; TRBJ2-1 is a better fit for the DNA end. This receptor was taken from a human donor in good health. The donor label of this sample is uncertain. The CDR3, as DNA: TGTGCCAGTGGAGCGGGGAGCTCCTACAATGAGCAGTTCTTC. Its translation is CASGAGSSYNEQFF.